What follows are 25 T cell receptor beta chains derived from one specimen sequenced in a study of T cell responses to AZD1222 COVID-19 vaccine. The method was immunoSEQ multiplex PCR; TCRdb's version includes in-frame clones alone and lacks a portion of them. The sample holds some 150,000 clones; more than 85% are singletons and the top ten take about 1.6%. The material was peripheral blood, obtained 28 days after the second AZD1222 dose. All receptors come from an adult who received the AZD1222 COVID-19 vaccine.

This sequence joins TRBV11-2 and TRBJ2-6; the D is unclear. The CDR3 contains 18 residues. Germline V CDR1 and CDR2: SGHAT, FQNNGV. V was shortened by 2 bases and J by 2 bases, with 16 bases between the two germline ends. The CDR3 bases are TGTGCCAGCAGCTTACGAGTAGGGAACGGTGCTGGGGCCAACGTCCTGACTTTC. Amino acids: CASSLRVGNGAGANVLTF.

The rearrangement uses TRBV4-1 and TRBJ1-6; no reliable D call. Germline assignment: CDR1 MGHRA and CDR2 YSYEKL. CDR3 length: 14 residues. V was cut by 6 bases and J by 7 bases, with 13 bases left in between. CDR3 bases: TGCGCCAGCAGTCGGGTGGTGATGAATTCACCCCTCCACTTT. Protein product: CASSRVVMNSPLHF.

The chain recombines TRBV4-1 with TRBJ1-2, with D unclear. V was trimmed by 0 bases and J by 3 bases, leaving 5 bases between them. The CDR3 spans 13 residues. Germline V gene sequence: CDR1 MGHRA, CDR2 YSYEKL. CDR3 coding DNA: TGCGCCAGCAGCCAAGACAGACACTATGGCTACACCTTC. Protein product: CASSQDRHYGYTF.

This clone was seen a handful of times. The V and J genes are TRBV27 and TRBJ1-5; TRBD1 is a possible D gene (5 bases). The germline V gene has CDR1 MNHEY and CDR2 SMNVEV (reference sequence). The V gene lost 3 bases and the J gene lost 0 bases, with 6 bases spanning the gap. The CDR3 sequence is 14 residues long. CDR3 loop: CASSLGPSNQPQHF. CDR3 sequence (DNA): TGTGCCAGCAGTTTGGGACCTAGCAATCAGCCCCAGCATTTT.

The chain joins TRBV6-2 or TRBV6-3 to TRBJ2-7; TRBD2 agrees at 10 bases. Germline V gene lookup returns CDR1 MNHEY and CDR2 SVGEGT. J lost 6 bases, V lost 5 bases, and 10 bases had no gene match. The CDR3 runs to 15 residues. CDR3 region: CASSLLLAGVSEQYF. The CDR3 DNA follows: TGTGCCAGCAGTCTACTGCTAGCGGGAGTATCCGAGCAGTACTTC.

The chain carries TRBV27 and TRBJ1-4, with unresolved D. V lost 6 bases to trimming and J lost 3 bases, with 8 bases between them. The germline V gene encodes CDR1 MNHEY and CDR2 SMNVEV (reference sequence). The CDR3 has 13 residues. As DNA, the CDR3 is TGTGCCAGCAGAGGCGCATCTAATGAAAAACTGTTTTTT. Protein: CASRGASNEKLFF.

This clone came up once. CDR3 DNA: TGTGCCAGCATGTTACAGGGGACCTATGGCTACACCTTC. It specifies CASMLQGTYGYTF. This chain uses TRBV3-1 (or the pseudogene TRBV3-2) with TRBJ1-2, with 7 nucleotides matching TRBD1. The CDR3 has 13 amino acids. Germline lookup yields CDR1 LGHDT and CDR2 YNNKEL (reference sequence). Unmatched junction bases numbered 6, after V lost 7 bases and J lost 4 bases.

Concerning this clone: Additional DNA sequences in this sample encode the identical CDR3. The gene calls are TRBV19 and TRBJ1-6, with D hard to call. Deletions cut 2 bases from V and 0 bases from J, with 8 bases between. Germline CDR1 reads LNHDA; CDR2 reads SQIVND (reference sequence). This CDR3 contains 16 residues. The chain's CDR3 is CASSISGSSYNSPLHF. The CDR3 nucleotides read TGTGCCAGTAGTATATCCGGAAGCTCCTATAATTCACCCCTCCACTTT. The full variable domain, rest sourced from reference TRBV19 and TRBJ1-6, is DGGITQSPKYLFRKEGQNVTLSCEQNLNHDAMYWYRQDPGQGLRLIYYSQIVNDFQKGDIAEGYSVSREKKESFPLTVTSAQKNPTAFYLCASSISGSSYNSPLHFGNGTRLTVT.

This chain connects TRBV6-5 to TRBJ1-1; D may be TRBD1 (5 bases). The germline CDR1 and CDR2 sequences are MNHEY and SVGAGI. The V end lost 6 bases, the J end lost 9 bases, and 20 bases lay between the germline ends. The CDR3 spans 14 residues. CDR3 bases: TGTGCCAGCAGCCAATATTCCGGGACGGAAAAAGCTTTCTTT. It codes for CASSQYSGTEKAFF.

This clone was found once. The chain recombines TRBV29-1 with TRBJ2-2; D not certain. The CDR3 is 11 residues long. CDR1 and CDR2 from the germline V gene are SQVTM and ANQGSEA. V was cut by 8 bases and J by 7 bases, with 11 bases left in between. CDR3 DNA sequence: TGCAGCACCTCAGTTTTCGGGGAGCTGTTTTTT. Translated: CSTSVFGELFF.

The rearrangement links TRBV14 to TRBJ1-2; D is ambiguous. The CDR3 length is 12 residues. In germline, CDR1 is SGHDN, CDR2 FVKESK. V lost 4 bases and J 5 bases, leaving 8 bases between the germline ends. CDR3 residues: CASSPGFYGYTF. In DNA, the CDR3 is TGTGCCAGCAGCCCCGGGTTTTATGGCTACACCTTC.

CDR3 sequence: CATESRGQGYNEQFF. CDR3 DNA: TGTGCCACCGAAAGTCGGGGGCAAGGCTACAATGAGCAGTTCTTC. The V and J genes are TRBV27 and TRBJ2-1; D might be TRBD1 or TRBD2, each matching 6 bases. The length of the CDR3 is 15 residues. V was pared by 10 bases and J by 3 bases, with 19 bases between. The germline V gene has CDR1 MNHEY and CDR2 SMNVEV (reference sequence).

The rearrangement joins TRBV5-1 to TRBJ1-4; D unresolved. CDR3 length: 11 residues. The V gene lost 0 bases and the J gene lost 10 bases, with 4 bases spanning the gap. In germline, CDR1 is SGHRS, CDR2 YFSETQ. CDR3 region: CASSLGGKLFF. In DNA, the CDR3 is TGCGCCAGCAGCTTGGGTGGAAAACTGTTTTTT.

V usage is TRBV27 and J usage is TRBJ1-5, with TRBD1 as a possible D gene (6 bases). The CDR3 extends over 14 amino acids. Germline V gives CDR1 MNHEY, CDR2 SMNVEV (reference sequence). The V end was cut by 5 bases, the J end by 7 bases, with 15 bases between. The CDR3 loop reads CASSPLTGGQPQHF. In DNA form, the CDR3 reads TGTGCCAGCAGTCCGCTGACAGGCGGACAGCCCCAGCATTTT.

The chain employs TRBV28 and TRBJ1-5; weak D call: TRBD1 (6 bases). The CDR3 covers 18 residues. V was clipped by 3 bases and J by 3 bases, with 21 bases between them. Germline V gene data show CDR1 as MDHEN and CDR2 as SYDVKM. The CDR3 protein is CASSLTGGYRVDNQPQHF. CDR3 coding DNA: TGTGCCAGCAGTTTGACGGGAGGCTACAGGGTCGACAATCAGCCCCAGCATTTT.

In nucleotides, the CDR3 is TGTGCCAGCAGCCCAAAGGGGCACTATGGCTACACCTTC. It yields the protein CASSPKGHYGYTF. This chain uses TRBV27 with TRBJ1-2; weak D call: TRBD1 (5 bases). This CDR3 is built from 13 residues. CDR1 and CDR2 from the germline V gene are MNHEY and SMNVEV (reference sequence). V lost 6 bases and J 3 bases, leaving 11 bases between the germline ends.

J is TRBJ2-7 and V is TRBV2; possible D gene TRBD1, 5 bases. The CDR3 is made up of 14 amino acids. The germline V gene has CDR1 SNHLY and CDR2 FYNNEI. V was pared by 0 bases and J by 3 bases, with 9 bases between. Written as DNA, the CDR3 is TGTGCCAGCAGTGAAGCACGGCAGGGCTACGAGCAGTACTTC. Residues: CASSEARQGYEQYF.

The CDR3 sequence: CASSLVVNEKLFF. Written as DNA, the CDR3 is TGTGCCAGCAGCTTAGTGGTGAACGAAAAACTGTTTTTT. V and J are TRBV7-9 and TRBJ1-4; D is unclear. The germline gives CDR1 SEHNR, CDR2 FQNEAQ (reference sequence). V gave up 1 base and J gave up 8 bases, with 8 bases separating them. CDR3 length: 13 amino acids.

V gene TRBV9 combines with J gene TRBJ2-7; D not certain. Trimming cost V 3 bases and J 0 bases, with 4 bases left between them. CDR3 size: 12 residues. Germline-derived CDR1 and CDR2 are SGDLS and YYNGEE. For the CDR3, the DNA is TGTGCCAGCAGCGCCGACTCCTACGAGCAGTACTTC. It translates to CASSADSYEQYF.

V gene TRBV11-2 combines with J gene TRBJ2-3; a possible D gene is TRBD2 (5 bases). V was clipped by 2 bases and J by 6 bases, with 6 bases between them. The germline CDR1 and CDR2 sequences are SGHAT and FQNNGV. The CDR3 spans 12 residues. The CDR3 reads CASSLSGDTQYF. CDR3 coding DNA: TGTGCCAGCAGCTTATCGGGGGATACGCAGTATTTT.

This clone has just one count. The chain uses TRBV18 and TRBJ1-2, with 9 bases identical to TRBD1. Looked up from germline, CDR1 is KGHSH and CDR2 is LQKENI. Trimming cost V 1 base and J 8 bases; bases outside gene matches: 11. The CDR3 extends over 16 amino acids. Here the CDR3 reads CASSPQGQGLYMGYTF. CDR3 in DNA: TGTGCCAGCTCACCACAGGGACAGGGCCTGTATATGGGCTACACCTTC.

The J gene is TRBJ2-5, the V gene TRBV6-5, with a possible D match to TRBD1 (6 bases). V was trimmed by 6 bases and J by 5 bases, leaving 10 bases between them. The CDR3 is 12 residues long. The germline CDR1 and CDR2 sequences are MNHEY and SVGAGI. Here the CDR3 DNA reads TGTGCCAGCAGCGTTGACAGGGAGACCCAGTACTTC. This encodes CASSVDRETQYF.

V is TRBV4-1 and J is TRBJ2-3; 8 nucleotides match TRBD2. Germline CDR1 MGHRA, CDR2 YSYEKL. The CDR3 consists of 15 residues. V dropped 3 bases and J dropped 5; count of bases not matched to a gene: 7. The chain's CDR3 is CASSQIAGPGDTQYF. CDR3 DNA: TGCGCCAGCAGCCAGATAGCGGGGCCTGGAGATACGCAGTATTTT.

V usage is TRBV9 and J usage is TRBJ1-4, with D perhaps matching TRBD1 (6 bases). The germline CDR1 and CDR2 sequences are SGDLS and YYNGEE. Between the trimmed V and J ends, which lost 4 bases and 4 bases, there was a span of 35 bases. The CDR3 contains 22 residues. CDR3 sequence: CASSQPVLQGSSSSTYNEKLFF. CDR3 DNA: TGTGCCAGCAGCCAACCCGTATTACAGGGTTCTTCGTCAAGCACTTATAATGAAAAACTGTTTTTT.

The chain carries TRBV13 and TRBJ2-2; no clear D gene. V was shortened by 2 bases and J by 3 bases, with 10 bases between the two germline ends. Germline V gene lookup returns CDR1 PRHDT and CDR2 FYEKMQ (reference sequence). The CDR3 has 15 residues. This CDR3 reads CASSLNEVYTGELFF. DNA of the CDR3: TGTGCCAGCAGCTTAAATGAGGTGTACACCGGGGAGCTGTTTTTT.